This T cell receptor beta chain appears in the sequencing data of a study of blood T cell repertoires in COVID-19. Study background: Spain, Italy and the United States supplied samples that represented acute and convalescent COVID-19.

Trimming stripped 2 bases from V and 9 bases from J, with 11 bases between. The CDR3 loop spans 14 amino acids. The germline CDR1 and CDR2 sequences are MDHEN and SYDVKM. The table came from immunoSEQ multiplex PCR; TCRdb's copy has only in-frame clones and leaves some out. This table holds some 350,000 clones, about 88% found once. The chain joins TRBV28 to TRBJ1-6; D not certain. This TCR derives from a human donor in a cohort sampled during active COVID-19. Sequenced sample: peripheral blood. CDR3 nucleotides: TGTGCCAGCAGTTTAGGAGGGTTGAGTTCACCCCTCCACTTT. Amino acids: CASSLGGLSSPLHF.